Many counts were recorded for the clone carrying this TCR beta chain. What it binds is unknown. This specimen belongs to a study of human T cells and chemical hapten exposure. Across the whole study: Patch tests of 0.01% DPC on the upper back were read at 6 days. Among samples, TCR yields varied mainly because of small differences in pooled library volume.

The CDR3 runs to 16 residues. Per germline, CDR1 SGHRS and CDR2 YFSETQ. V shed 1 base and J shed 1 base, with 12 bases lying between them. Time point meaning: pre-sensitization, week 0. Stated treatment: therapeutic diphenylcyclopropenone sensitization with weekly scalp DPC. General observations from the study: Clustering by CDR3 similarity yielded significantly more large clusters from expanded TCRs than controls.

TCRdb re-called the RACE reads with MiXCR, one entry per CDR3 protein. The sample gives approximately 320,000 distinct CDR3 sequences, 4.5% to 7% of which show up once; around 8% is in the top ten. This chain uses TRBV5-1 with TRBJ1-3; possible D gene TRBD1, 6 bases. The sequenced sample was whole blood, obtained in connection with sensitization to the hapten diphenylcyclopropenone (DPC). The origin of this receptor is a woman aged 18-29 years with alopecia areata. Some clones in this sample may be carry-over from other donors' samples. The CDR3 is CASSLYGGPSGNTIYF. The CDR3 region has the DNA TGCGCCAGCAGCTTGTATGGGGGCCCATCTGGAAACACCATATATTTT. The whole variable domain, remainder taken from reference TRBV5-1 and TRBJ1-3, is KAGVTQTPRYLIKTRGQQVTLSCSPISGHRSVSWYQQTPGQGLQFLFEYFSETQRNKGNFPGRFSGRQFSNSRSEMNVSTLELGDSALYLCASSLYGGPSGNTIYFGEGSWLTVV.